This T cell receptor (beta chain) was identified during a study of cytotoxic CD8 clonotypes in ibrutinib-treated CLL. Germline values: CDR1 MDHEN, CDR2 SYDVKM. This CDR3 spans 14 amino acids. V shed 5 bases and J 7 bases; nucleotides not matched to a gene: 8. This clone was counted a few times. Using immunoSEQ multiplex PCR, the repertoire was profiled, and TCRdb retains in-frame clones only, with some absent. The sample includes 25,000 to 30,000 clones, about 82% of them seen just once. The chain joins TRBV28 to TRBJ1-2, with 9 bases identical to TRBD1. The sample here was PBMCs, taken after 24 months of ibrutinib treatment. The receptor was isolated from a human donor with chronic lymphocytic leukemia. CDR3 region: CASSHLTGGVGYTF. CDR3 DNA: TGTGCCAGCAGTCACCTGACAGGGGGTGTTGGCTACACCTTC.